The 31 T cell receptor beta chains reported below all come from one sample, sequenced in a study of T-cell reconstitution after alpha-beta-depleted transplantation in children. The TCRbeta library incorporated unique molecular identifiers. TCRdb processed the PCR reads anew with MiXCR; each CDR3 protein has one entry. The table lists around 600,000 distinct CDR3 sequences, 16% of them singletons. Source: PBMCs from the stem cell graft donor, taken from the stem cell graft. These receptors all come from a human donor who donated a stem cell graft to a child with acute myeloid leukemia.

The chain recombines TRBV7-9 with TRBJ2-6, with D maybe TRBD1 (5 bases). The CDR3 contains 15 residues. CDR1 is SEHNR and CDR2 is FQNEAQ in the germline V gene (reference sequence). With 2 bases removed from V and 2 bases from J, the gap between germline ends came to 7 bases. CDR3 in DNA: TGTGCCAGCAGCTTAAAGGGGACTGGGGCCAACGTCCTGACTTTC. Amino acids: CASSLKGTGANVLTF. Drawing the rest from reference TRBV7-9 and TRBJ2-6, the complete variable domain is DTGVSQNPRHKITKRGQNVTFRCDPISEHNRLYWYRQTLGQGPEFLTYFQNEAQLEKSRLLSDRFSAERPKGSFSTLEIQRTEQGDSAMYLCASSLKGTGANVLTFGAGSRLTVL.

As to this clonotype: A clone one base away is much larger, so this may be a read error. The chain uses TRBV29-1 and TRBJ1-1; 8 bases fit TRBD1. Germline assignment: CDR1 SQVTM and CDR2 ANQGSEA. This CDR3 region has 13 residues. V lost 7 bases and J lost 1; bases outside the gene matches: 5. The CDR3 DNA reads TGCAGCGCTGGACAGGGAAGGAACACTGAAGCTTTCTTT. It yields the protein CSAGQGRNTEAFF. The full variable domain, with the rest looked up from reference TRBV29-1 and TRBJ1-1, is SAVISQKPSRDICQRGTSLTIQCQVDSQVTMMFWYRQQPGQSLTLIATANQGSEATYESGFVIDKFPISRPNLTFSTLTVSNMSPEDSSIYLCSAGQGRNTEAFFGQGTRLTVV.

At least ten counts were recorded for this clonotype. The rearrangement uses TRBV10-3 and TRBJ1-1; perhaps TRBD1 as D (6 bases). Germline values: CDR1 ENHRY, CDR2 SYGVKD. V gave up 8 bases and J gave up 8 bases, with 18 bases separating them. The CDR3 extends over 13 amino acids. Here the CDR3 reads CAIGATGREEAFF. In nucleotides, the CDR3 is TGTGCCATCGGGGCGACAGGTAGAGAAGAAGCTTTCTTT.

This clonotype came up a few times. The chain has TRBV4-1 and TRBJ2-7; no reliable D call. The CDR3 is 15 residues long. Deletions cut 1 base from V and 3 bases from J, with 13 bases between. Per the germline V gene, CDR1 is MGHRA and CDR2 is YSYEKL. This CDR3 reads CASSQAQGEYYEQYV. The CDR3 DNA reads TGCGCCAGCAGCCAAGCCCAAGGCGAGTACTACGAGCAGTACGTC.

In regard to this clonotype: A much larger clone lies one base from this, so it may be a read error. This chain connects TRBV20-1 to TRBJ2-1, with TRBD2 matching 7 bases. Germline lookup yields CDR1 DFQATT and CDR2 SNEGSKA (reference sequence). The CDR3 has 13 residues. This chain's CDR3 is CSASGGRLYERFF. CDR3 DNA sequence: TGCAGTGCTAGCGGGGGGAGATTATATGAGCGGTTCTTC.

This clonotype was found many times. The gene calls are TRBV15 and TRBJ2-3, with TRBD2 matching over 7 bases. Unmatched junction bases numbered 4, after V lost 2 bases and J lost 2 bases. The CDR3 is 15 amino acids. Per germline, CDR1 LNHNV and CDR2 YYDKDF (reference sequence). The DNA for the CDR3 is TGTGCCACCAGCAGAACGGGGGGAATCACAGATACGCAGTATTTT. Protein sequence: CATSRTGGITDTQYF.

Ten or more counts support this clonotype. The rearrangement uses TRBV5-1 and TRBJ2-7; TRBD1 or TRBD2 may be the D gene (5 bases each). V lost 5 bases and J lost 3, with 12 bases in between. Germline CDR1 is SGHRS and CDR2 is YFSETQ. The CDR3 runs 13 residues. CDR3 protein: CASSEGRYYEQYF. The CDR3, as DNA: TGCGCCAGCAGTGAGGGGCGATACTACGAGCAGTACTTC.

As for this clonotype: This sequence may be a read error, since a much larger clone differs from it by one base. The chain has TRBV4-3 and TRBJ1-3; TRBD1 might be the D (6 bases). This CDR3 contains 15 residues. Germline V gene data show CDR1 as LGHNA and CDR2 as YSLEER. V was shortened by 2 bases and J by 5 bases, with 13 bases between the two germline ends. CDR3 in DNA: TGCGCCAGCAGCCAAAGACAGGATATCAGAAACACCATATATTTT. Translation: CASSQRQDIRNTIYF.

This clonotype was seen once. The chain couples TRBV7-9 to TRBJ1-2, with D perhaps matching TRBD1 (6 bases). Trimming cost V 3 bases and J 6 bases, with 17 bases left between them. The CDR3 is 15 amino acids. Per germline, CDR1 SEHNR and CDR2 FQNEAQ (reference sequence). CDR3 protein: CASSLARGGKDGYTF. The CDR3 nucleotides read TGTGCCAGCAGCTTGGCCCGAGGGGGTAAAGATGGCTACACCTTC.

The sample holds a few counts of this clonotype. V usage is TRBV28 and J usage is TRBJ2-7, with TRBD1 matching 8 bases. This CDR3 has 12 amino acids. After removal of 7 bases from V and 3 bases from J, the junction contained 2 bases not matched to a gene. Germline values: CDR1 MDHEN, CDR2 SYDVKM. CDR3 sequence: CASTDRGYEQYV. Written as DNA, the CDR3 is TGTGCCAGCACAGACAGGGGCTACGAGCAGTACGTC.

This clonotype was detected many times. The genes are TRBV6-5 and TRBJ1-5; TRBD1 is a possible D gene (6 bases). The germline V gene has CDR1 MNHEY and CDR2 SVGAGI. The CDR3 loop spans 15 amino acids. The germline V and J ends were trimmed by 5 bases and 4 bases, with 15 bases remaining between them. CDR3 nucleotide sequence: TGTGCCAGCAGTCCATCAGGGGCCCAAAATCAGCCCCAGCATTTT. The encoded protein is CASSPSGAQNQPQHF.

J is TRBJ1-6 and V is TRBV3-1, with 9 bases matching TRBD1. The CDR3 is 14 amino acids. Per germline, CDR1 LGHDT and CDR2 YNNKEL (reference sequence). The junction had 3 bases not matched to a gene; V was cut back by 4 bases and J by 8 bases. As DNA, the CDR3 is TGTGCCAGCAGCCTCCGGGACAGGGATTCACCCCTCCACTTT. It is translated as CASSLRDRDSPLHF.

The gene calls are TRBV4-2 and TRBJ2-1, with 10 positions matching TRBD2. The CDR3 loop spans 17 amino acids. CDR1 is LGHNA, CDR2 YNFKEQ, per germline. V lost 0 bases and J lost 7; bases outside the gene matches: 9. Here the CDR3 reads CASSQEGSGGAENEQFF. The CDR3 region has the DNA TGTGCCAGCAGCCAAGAGGGAAGCGGGGGGGCCGAAAATGAGCAGTTCTTC.

V is TRBV12-3 or TRBV12-4 and J is TRBJ2-6, with 11 positions matching TRBD2. Losses at the gene ends were 6 bases for V and 1 base for J; bases not matched to a gene: 8. The CDR3 is 18 amino acids. The CDR3 spells CASRPSGGFISGANVLTF. CDR3 nucleotides: TGTGCCAGCAGACCTAGCGGGGGGTTTATTTCTGGGGCCAACGTCCTGACTTTC.

This rearrangement joins TRBV14 to TRBJ2-7, with 8 bases identical to TRBD1. From germline, CDR1 is SGHDN and CDR2 FVKESK. Trimming cost V 4 bases and J 2 bases; bases outside gene matches: 13. This CDR3 region has 17 residues. In DNA form, the CDR3 reads TGTGCCAGCAGCCCCGAAATCCGGGACAGGATTACCTACGAGCAGTACTTC. Amino acid sequence: CASSPEIRDRITYEQYF.

This clonotype was observed a few times. The rearrangement uses TRBV7-9 and TRBJ2-1; TRBD1 matches 11 bases. CDR3 size: 15 residues. V dropped 3 bases and J dropped 8; count of bases not matched to a gene: 6. CDR1 is SEHNR and CDR2 is FQNEAQ in the germline V gene (reference sequence). CDR3 in DNA: TGTGCCAGCAGCTTGGACAGGGGGCTGATGGATGAGCAGTTCTTC. Translation: CASSLDRGLMDEQFF.

This clonotype was seen repeatedly, ten times or more. V is TRBV20-1 and J is TRBJ2-1; the D gene is possibly TRBD2 (5 bases). Per germline, CDR1 DFQATT and CDR2 SNEGSKA (reference sequence). There are 15 residues in the CDR3. With 6 bases removed from V and 1 base from J, the gap between germline ends came to 16 bases. This chain's CDR3 is CSARRTDNSYNEQFF. For the CDR3, the DNA is TGCAGTGCCAGACGGACTGACAATTCCTACAATGAGCAGTTCTTC.

This clonotype has a handful of counts. The chain recombines TRBV5-1 with TRBJ2-1, with 16 bases fitting TRBD2. V lost 3 bases and J lost 6; bases outside the gene matches: 6. The germline V gene has CDR1 SGHRS and CDR2 YFSETQ. The CDR3 has 17 amino acids. CDR3 sequence (DNA): TGCGCCAGCAGCTGGGGACTAGCGGGGGGGCCAAGCAATGAGCAGTTCTTC. Its protein product is CASSWGLAGGPSNEQFF.

This chain uses TRBV12-3 or TRBV12-4 with TRBJ2-6; tentative D call: TRBD1 (5 bases). The V end was cut by 5 bases, the J end by 2 bases, with 13 bases between. CDR3 length: 16 residues. The CDR3 coding sequence is TGTGCCAGCAGTAGGGGTGGGGCTCCTGGGGCCAACGTCCTGACTTTC. It codes for CASSRGGAPGANVLTF.

This clonotype showed up just once. The genes are TRBV7-2 and TRBJ2-5; D unclear. This CDR3 is built from 14 residues. Trimming cost V 5 bases and J 4 bases, with 14 bases left between them. Germline loops: CDR1 SGHTA, CDR2 FQGNSA. The CDR3 DNA reads as TGTGCCAGCAGCCCCCGACTTGAACCAGAGACCCAGTACTTC. It translates to CASSPRLEPETQYF.

Many counts were recorded for this clonotype. The chain carries TRBV29-1 and TRBJ2-1, with a possible D match to TRBD2 (5 bases). Trimming stripped 2 bases from V and 10 bases from J, with 9 bases between. Germline CDR1 SQVTM, CDR2 ANQGSEA. This CDR3 is 11 amino acids long. The CDR3 sequence: CSVERGQEQFF. The CDR3 region has the DNA TGCAGCGTTGAACGGGGTCAGGAGCAGTTCTTC.

This clonotype was recorded many times. V usage is TRBV6-5 and J usage is TRBJ1-6, with D hard to call. CDR1 is MNHEY and CDR2 is SVGAGI in the germline V gene. This CDR3 comprises 16 residues. Trimming took off 2 bases at V and 5 bases at J, with 13 bases between the two ends. CDR3 in DNA: TGTGCCAGCAGTTACCGCGAAACGGTTAATAATTCACCCCTCCACTTT. Protein product: CASSYRETVNNSPLHF.

This clonotype was counted many times. CDR3 nucleotide sequence: TGTGCCAGCAGCTCCCGGACTAGCGGGCACTACAATGAGCAGTTCTTC. As protein: CASSSRTSGHYNEQFF. The gene calls are TRBV5-4 and TRBJ2-1; 11 bases are a match to TRBD2. The V and J ends lost 3 bases and 3 bases, in that order; junction bases with no gene match: 5. From germline, CDR1 is SGHNT and CDR2 YYREEE (reference sequence). This CDR3 comprises 16 residues.

The chain joins TRBV12-3 or TRBV12-4 to TRBJ2-5; 11 nucleotides match TRBD2. This CDR3 comprises 12 residues. After removal of 5 bases from V and 11 bases from J, the junction contained 4 bases not matched to a gene. The CDR3 DNA reads TGTGCCAGCAGTCTGACTAGCGGGGTGCAGTACTTC. It specifies CASSLTSGVQYF.

About this clonotype: A single base separates this from a much larger clone, so it may be a read error. This rearrangement joins TRBV20-1 to TRBJ1-5; the match to TRBD1 covers 9 bases. Germline lookup yields CDR1 DFQATT and CDR2 SNEGSKA (reference sequence). V dropped 7 bases and J dropped 3; count of bases not matched to a gene: 7. CDR3 size: 14 residues. CDR3 sequence: CSGVQGAANQPQHF. The DNA of the CDR3 is TGCAGTGGCGTACAGGGGGCAGCCAATCAGCCCCAGCATTTT.

This clonotype was detected many times. The DNA for the CDR3 is TGTGCCACCACAGAAGGCGATGAGCAGTTCTTC. Translating gives CATTEGDEQFF. V gene TRBV24-1 combines with J gene TRBJ2-1, with D unresolved. The CDR3 is 11 residues long. In germline, CDR1 is KGHDR, CDR2 SFDVKD. V was trimmed by 8 bases and J by 8 bases, leaving 9 bases between them.

This clonotype has at least ten counts. The CDR3 loop reads CASSLYIGEAFF. CDR3 nucleotide sequence: TGTGCCAGCAGCTTGTATATCGGTGAAGCTTTCTTT. The chain recombines TRBV5-6 with TRBJ1-1; D gene uncertain. Trimming removed 1 base from V and 7 bases from J, with 8 bases in between. This CDR3 is built from 12 residues. The germline CDR1 and CDR2 sequences are SGHDT and YYEEEE.

This clonotype has a handful of counts. J is TRBJ1-1 and V is TRBV30, with 7 bases aligning to TRBD1. The CDR3 contains 18 residues. V gave up 5 bases and J gave up 5 bases; unmatched junction bases: 23. CDR1 and CDR2 from the germline V gene are GTSNPN and SVGIG (reference sequence). The CDR3: CAWDRDRRKGVSKTEAFF. The CDR3 region has the DNA TGTGCCTGGGACCGGGACAGAAGAAAAGGGGTTAGTAAGACTGAAGCTTTCTTT.

This clonotype was detected ten times or more. The chain is built from TRBV12-3 or TRBV12-4 and TRBJ2-1, with a possible D match to TRBD2 (6 bases). V shed 3 bases and J shed 5 bases, with 8 bases lying between them. The length of the CDR3 is 13 residues. This CDR3 reads CASSLTSNNEQFF. The CDR3 DNA is TGTGCCAGCAGTTTGACTAGTAACAATGAGCAGTTCTTC.

This clonotype was detected ten times or more. The CDR3 here is CASSGGAGALNTEAFF. The CDR3 nucleotides read TGTGCCAGCAGTGGGGGGGCAGGGGCCCTGAACACTGAAGCTTTCTTT. The chain combines TRBV6-4 with TRBJ1-1, with D possibly matching TRBD1 (6 bases). CDR1 MRHNA and CDR2 SNTAGT come from the germline V gene. Between the trimmed V and J ends, which lost 4 bases and 0 bases, there was a span of 15 bases. This CDR3 spans 16 amino acids.

In regard to this clonotype: One base away lies a much larger clone, so this may be a sequencing read error. This sequence joins TRBV20-1 and TRBJ2-7; 10 bases match TRBD2. Trimming removed 4 bases from V and 4 bases from J; junction bases left unmatched: 10. The CDR3 has 15 amino acids. In germline, CDR1 is DFQATT, CDR2 SNEGSKA (reference sequence). The CDR3, as DNA: TGCAGTGCTATACCCGGGACTAGCGCGGTATACGAGCAGTACTTC. It yields the protein CSAIPGTSAVYEQYF.